Below are 2 T cell receptor beta chains sequenced from a single sample in a study of blood T cell repertoires in COVID-19. TCRdb keeps only in-frame clones here, not all; method: immunoSEQ multiplex PCR. The sample includes about 92,000 clones, around 81% of them seen just once. Sequencing was carried out using peripheral blood. These TCRs come from a man between 45 and 60 years old who had recovered from COVID-19.

The genes are TRBV5-6 and TRBJ1-1; TRBD1 might be the D (5 bases). From germline, CDR1 is SGHDT and CDR2 YYEEEE. Deletions cut 3 bases from V and 3 bases from J, with 15 bases between. There are 15 residues in the CDR3. This CDR3 is CASSWGGRFDTEAFF. The CDR3 DNA follows: TGTGCCAGCAGCTGGGGGGGTCGGTTTGACACTGAAGCTTTCTTT.

Worth noting for this clone: Compared with germline, one end of the junction differs, possibly owing to a read error. The genes are TRBV19 and TRBJ1-1; tentatively, D is TRBD1 (6 bases). This CDR3 region has 13 residues. Germline CDR1 is LNHDA and CDR2 is SQIVND (reference sequence). CDR3 in amino acids: CASTDGRGNEGLF. The CDR3 DNA sequence: TGTGCCAGTACCGATGGCAGGGGCAACGAAGGTCTCTTT.